This TCR beta chain was sequenced during a study of blood T cell repertoires in COVID-19 (dated by TCRdb to about 2020). Background on the whole study: Samples covering the acute and convalescent phases of COVID-19 were provided by collaborators in the United States, Italy and Spain. Deeply sampled blood TCRbeta repertoires from subjects exposed to, actively infected with, or recovered from COVID-19 were included in the dataset. A de-identified subject ID, COVID-19 status, age in years and sex were almost always included in the sample metadata. The repertoires were released in a freely available public database meant as a resource for research on the immune response to SARS-CoV-2. Where HLA class I and class II types were available, the types were taken from metadata supplied by the sample provider, not from assay-based typing. Samples were obtained from the ongoing ImmuneRACE study (first 160 participants) and from approximately 1,200 subjects provided by 6 global collaborators. The material from the prospective study consisted of cDNA or gDNA derived from T cells, B-cell-depleted T cells, or PBMCs.

Broader findings and caveats from the paper: The quantity of clinical and demographic metadata differed by source and by participant and was supplied without curation.

V lost 2 bases and J lost 7 bases, and the count of bases not matched to a germline gene is 3. From the germline V gene (reference sequence), CDR1 is GTSNPN and CDR2 is SVGIG. The CDR3 runs 12 residues from the cysteine to the phenylalanine. Only the CDR3 DNA stays, 36 bases, in frame from base 1. Participants in the prospective study were aged roughly 18 to 100 years, lived in 20 to 25 United States geographic areas, and enrolled through a virtual design. In the prospective study, cohorts were assigned on the basis of participant-reported clinical history obtained from a screening survey and a study questionnaire. For ImmuneRACE Cohort 3, a participant was defined as recovered based on two consecutive negative NP/OP PCR tests, clearance by a healthcare professional, or resolution of symptoms. Mobile phlebotomists in the prospective study collected whole blood, serum and a nasopharyngeal or oropharyngeal swab from every participant. Over an approximately 2-month period, participants in the prospective study had the option of providing additional blood draws and questionnaires. Blood samples from the prospective study were shipped frozen or at room temperature prior to DNA extraction.

TCRbeta CDR3 regions were amplified from genomic DNA using the immunoSEQ Assay, a bias-controlled multiplex PCR. In the paper's pipeline: The number of nucleated cells in each sample was estimated by amplification of reference gene primers within the assay. To quantify the absolute abundance of each unique TCRbeta CDR3 rearrangement, sequence reads were collapsed and filtered. For each sample, productive Simpson clonality was calculated by taking the square root of Simpson's diversity index across productive rearrangements. Entries here come from immuneACCESS through TCRdb and include only in-frame sequences with V and J called. Some clones fail to appear in such tables; in the studies checked, an unresolved V gene covers under half of the shortfall, and the cause of the remainder is unknown. V and J calls and clone size are given by that table; D and trimming were obtained from the DNA. The sample records 300,000 or so clones, 90% of which are singletons. Roughly 1.1% of the sample comes from the top ten.

Remarks on this clone: No antigen is known for it. Within one base of it there is no much larger clone, and no base qualities were kept.

Sequencing used PBMCs or T cells enriched from blood (not recorded which). Recombination linked TRBV30 to TRBJ1-1; TRBD1 fits 8 bases in the junction. This receptor was obtained from a woman between 25 and 40 years old who had recovered from COVID-19. The nucleotide sequence reads as follows: TGTGCCTGGAGTCCCGGGACAGGTGAAGCTTTCTTT. This translates into CAWSPGTGEAFF.